This is a list of T cell receptor beta chains from one sample in a study of PD-1 blockade in classical Hodgkin lymphoma. Generated by immunoSEQ multiplex PCR, the TCRdb table keeps only in-frame clones and is missing some. The sample has about 97,000 clones, roughly 89% seen once. Sequencing used peripheral blood mononuclear cells (PBMCs), obtained before the second cycle of nivolumab. The receptors shown here come from a human donor with classical Hodgkin lymphoma. Both conserved end residues are part of each CDR3. The order of the fields is D gene, clone size, V gene, J gene, CDR3 protein, CDR3 DNA. The D gene is left open where the match is weak. Size is omitted from some rows. Given values are once, few, many or a class for expanded clones.

TRBD1,NA,TRBV7-9,TRBJ1-2,CAISQQGIYGYTF,TGTGCCATCTCCCAACAGGGGATCTATGGCTACACCTTC
NA,NA,TRBV5-1,TRBJ2-3,CASSLPLAASTDTQYF,TGCGCCAGCAGCTTACCCCTGGCGGCGAGCACAGATACGCAGTATTTT
TRBD1,NA,TRBV6-6,TRBJ2-3,CARNTTGGDSDTQYF,TGTGCCAGAAACACGACAGGGGGCGATTCAGATACGCAGTATTTT
NA,NA,TRBV28,TRBJ1-6,CASSLSTGPSPLHF,TGTGCCAGCAGTTTATCGACAGGCCCTTCACCCCTCCACTTT
TRBD2,NA,TRBV6-5,TRBJ2-1,CASSYSSRGDEQFF,TGTGCCAGCAGTTACTCGTCGCGGGGGGATGAGCAGTTCTTC
NA,once,TRBV5-4,TRBJ2-1,CASSGGVANEQFF,TGTGCCAGCAGCGGCGGTGTCGCCAATGAGCAGTTCTTC
NA,NA,TRBV12-5,TRBJ2-2,CASGSPTSRRTGELFF,TGTGCTAGTGGTTCCCCGACTAGTCGTCGCACCGGGGAGCTGTTTTTT
NA,NA,TRBV30,TRBJ1-6,CAWSVQGYNSPLHF,TGTGCCTGGAGTGTACAGGGTTATAATTCACCCCTCCACTTT
NA,NA,TRBV28,TRBJ2-7,CASSPFISPTYEQYF,TGTGCCAGCAGTCCTTTTATATCCCCGACCTACGAGCAGTACTTC
NA,NA,TRBV15,TRBJ2-7,CATSIQGGDYEQYF,TGTGCCACCAGCATCCAGGGGGGGGACTACGAGCAGTACTTC
NA,NA,TRBV30,TRBJ1-2,CAWSRGANVGYTF,TGTGCCTGGAGTAGGGGGGCGAATGTAGGCTACACCTTC
TRBD2,NA,TRBV5-5,TRBJ2-5,CASSFLTSGGPETQYF,TGTGCCAGCAGCTTTTTGACTAGCGGGGGGCCAGAGACCCAGTACTTC
NA,NA,TRBV30,TRBJ1-5,CAWSLGGTQHF,TGTGCCTGGAGTCTAGGGGGGACCCAGCATTTT
NA,NA,TRBV7-9,TRBJ1-2,CASSPPDISNYGYTF,TGTGCCAGCAGCCCGCCGGACATCTCTAACTATGGCTACACCTTC
NA,NA,TRBV9,TRBJ2-3,CASNGGLLRDTQYF,TGTGCCAGTAACGGGGGGCTTCTCCGAGATACGCAGTATTTT
TRBD1,NA,TRBV6-5,TRBJ2-7,CASSYGTGGLYEQYF,TGTGCCAGCAGTTACGGGACAGGGGGCCTGTACGAGCAGTACTTC
NA,NA,TRBV9,TRBJ2-7,CASSVGDGSYEQYF,TGTGCCAGCAGCGTAGGGGACGGATCCTACGAGCAGTACTTC
TRBD1,NA,TRBV19,TRBJ1-2,CASSGTGQTIGGYTF,TGTGCCAGTAGTGGGACAGGGCAGACTATCGGTGGCTACACCTTC
NA,NA,TRBV19,TRBJ2-7,CASSSAGTLGEQYF,TGTGCCAGTAGCTCGGCGGGGACGCTAGGTGAACAGTACTTC
NA,NA,TRBV4-2,TRBJ2-7,CASSQEWGEPYEQYF,TGTGCCAGCAGCCAAGAGTGGGGGGAGCCCTACGAGCAGTACTTC
NA,NA,TRBV6-5,TRBJ1-2,CASRTDTPYGYTF,TGTGCCAGCAGGACGGACACCCCCTATGGCTACACCTTC
NA,NA,TRBV6-6,TRBJ2-2,CASSPPGSNTGELFF,TGTGCCAGCAGCCCCCCAGGGTCGAACACCGGGGAGCTGTTTTTT
NA,NA,TRBV9,TRBJ1-1,CASSEKQRTAHTEAFF,TGTGCCAGCAGCGAAAAACAGAGGACAGCTCACACTGAAGCTTTCTTT
NA,NA,TRBV9,TRBJ1-4,CASSVTGTVNEKLFF,TGTGCCAGCAGCGTTACCGGGACTGTGAATGAAAAACTGTTTTTT
NA,NA,TRBV9,TRBJ2-5,CASSPSPQETQYF,TGTGCCAGCAGCCCCTCGCCCCAAGAGACCCAGTACTTC
NA,NA,TRBV19,TRBJ2-3,CASSIRQGGADTQYF,TGTGCCAGTAGTATAAGACAGGGAGGGGCGGATACGCAGTATTTT
NA,NA,TRBV7-2,TRBJ2-6,CASSFAGAGANVLTF,TGTGCCAGCAGCTTCGCGGGGGCCGGGGCCAACGTCCTGACTTTC
NA,NA,TRBV27,TRBJ1-6,CASSLGQIYNSPLHF,TGTGCCAGCAGTCTTGGACAGATATATAATTCACCCCTCCACTTT
NA,NA,TRBV30,TRBJ2-5,CAWSLYVRETQYF,TGTGCCTGGAGTTTGTACGTTCGCGAGACCCAGTACTTC
TRBD2,few,TRBV6-5,TRBJ2-1,CASSYSSGVVEQFF,TGTGCCAGCAGTTACTCAAGCGGGGTAGTTGAGCAGTTCTTC
TRBD1,NA,TRBV6-1,TRBJ1-1,CASSDKGAANTEAFF,TGTGCCAGCAGTGATAAGGGGGCGGCGAACACTGAAGCTTTCTTT
NA,NA,TRBV13,TRBJ2-7,CASSILREDYEQYF,TGTGCCAGCAGCATTCTCAGGGAAGACTACGAGCAGTACTTC
NA,NA,TRBV7-2,TRBJ2-1,CASSLVMGLEDNEQFF,TGTGCCAGCAGCTTAGTAATGGGGTTGGAGGACAATGAGCAGTTCTTC
NA,NA,TRBV7-9,TRBJ2-5,CASSLGSSFGESETQYF,TGTGCCAGCAGCTTAGGGTCGTCCTTCGGGGAGAGCGAGACCCAGTACTTC
NA,NA,TRBV10-3,TRBJ2-7,CAIAPPDYSYEQYF,TGTGCCATCGCTCCACCGGACTACTCCTACGAGCAGTACTTC
NA,NA,TRBV4-2,TRBJ2-3,CASSQENRGTSTDTQYF,TGTGCCAGCAGCCAAGAAAACCGGGGAACTAGCACAGATACGCAGTATTTT
TRBD2,NA,TRBV7-2,TRBJ2-3,CASSLRVGGAIDTQYF,TGTGCCAGCAGCTTACGAGTCGGGGGGGCCATAGATACGCAGTATTTT
TRBD2,NA,TRBV28,TRBJ2-3,CASSSPGLVADTQYF,TGTGCCAGCAGTAGCCCGGGACTAGTAGCAGATACGCAGTATTTT
NA,few,TRBV9,TRBJ1-6,CATSGDLNSPLHF,TGTGCCACTTCAGGGGACCTTAATTCACCCCTCCACTTT
NA,NA,TRBV7-9,TRBJ1-6,CASSRSSYNSPLHF,TGTGCCAGCAGCCGGAGCTCCTATAATTCACCCCTCCACTTT
TRBD2,NA,TRBV19,TRBJ2-2,CASSIWSGRLAGYTGELFF,TGTGCCAGTAGTATTTGGTCAGGGCGGCTAGCGGGGTACACCGGGGAGCTGTTTTTT
NA,NA,TRBV11-3,TRBJ2-1,CASSPGASYNEQFF,TGTGCCAGCAGCCCCGGGGCATCCTACAATGAGCAGTTCTTC
TRBD1,NA,TRBV5-4,TRBJ1-1,CASSLPDRVGTEAFF,TGTGCCAGCAGCCTCCCCGACAGGGTGGGAACTGAAGCTTTCTTT
NA,NA,TRBV28,TRBJ2-7,CANARGPNYEQYF,TGTGCCAATGCCCGGGGGCCGAACTACGAGCAGTACTTC
NA,NA,TRBV7-2,TRBJ2-3,CASSLVTGRGDTQYF,TGTGCCAGCAGCTTAGTCACTGGGCGTGGAGATACGCAGTATTTT
NA,once,TRBV29-1,TRBJ1-1,CSARRGTLNTEAFF,TGCAGCGCCAGACGGGGGACCCTCAACACTGAAGCTTTCTTT
NA,many,TRBV4-3,TRBJ1-4,CASSQDRWSGLSEKLFF,TGCGCCAGCAGCCAAGATCGGTGGTCAGGACTATCTGAAAAACTGTTTTTT
NA,NA,TRBV4-1,TRBJ2-1,CASSLDRNTYNEQFF,TGCGCCAGCAGCCTCGACAGGAATACCTACAATGAGCAGTTCTTC
NA,few,TRBV29-1,TRBJ1-2,CSVSAGNGYTF,TGCAGCGTTTCGGCAGGCAATGGCTACACCTTC
TRBD2,NA,TRBV9,TRBJ2-3,CASSAPIAGSTDTQYF,TGTGCCAGCAGCGCTCCTATAGCGGGGAGCACAGATACGCAGTATTTT
NA,NA,TRBV4-3,TRBJ1-1,CASIRVPNSLAGPTEAFF,TGCGCCAGCATCCGAGTCCCCAACAGCCTGGCCGGCCCCACTGAAGCTTTCTTT
NA,NA,TRBV7-9,TRBJ1-3,CASSSGNTIYF,TGTGCCAGCAGCTCTGGAAACACCATATATTTT
TRBD2,NA,TRBV19,TRBJ2-5,CASSIGGRGGRETQYF,TGTGCCAGTAGTATAGGTGGGAGGGGAGGTCGGGAGACCCAGTACTTC
NA,NA,TRBV4-1,TRBJ2-1,CASSQGRGSSYNEQFF,TGCGCCAGCAGCCAGGGGCGGGGAAGCTCCTACAATGAGCAGTTCTTC
TRBD1,NA,TRBV18,TRBJ1-2,CASSPMTGGDGYTF,TGTGCCAGCTCACCAATGACAGGGGGGGATGGCTACACCTTC
TRBD1,NA,TRBV19,TRBJ1-4,CASSKTGVATNEKLFF,TGTGCCAGTAGTAAGACAGGGGTTGCAACTAATGAAAAACTGTTTTTT
NA,NA,TRBV19,TRBJ2-7,CASSIWMGGYEQYF,TGTGCCAGTAGTATTTGGATGGGTGGCTACGAGCAGTACTTC
TRBD1,NA,TRBV27,TRBJ1-5,CASSTTGVRPQHF,TGTGCCAGCAGCACGACAGGGGTGCGTCCCCAGCATTTT
TRBD2,NA,TRBV7-2,TRBJ2-3,CASSLTSGGAGDTQYF,TGTGCCAGCAGCTTGACTAGCGGGGGGGCCGGGGATACGCAGTATTTT